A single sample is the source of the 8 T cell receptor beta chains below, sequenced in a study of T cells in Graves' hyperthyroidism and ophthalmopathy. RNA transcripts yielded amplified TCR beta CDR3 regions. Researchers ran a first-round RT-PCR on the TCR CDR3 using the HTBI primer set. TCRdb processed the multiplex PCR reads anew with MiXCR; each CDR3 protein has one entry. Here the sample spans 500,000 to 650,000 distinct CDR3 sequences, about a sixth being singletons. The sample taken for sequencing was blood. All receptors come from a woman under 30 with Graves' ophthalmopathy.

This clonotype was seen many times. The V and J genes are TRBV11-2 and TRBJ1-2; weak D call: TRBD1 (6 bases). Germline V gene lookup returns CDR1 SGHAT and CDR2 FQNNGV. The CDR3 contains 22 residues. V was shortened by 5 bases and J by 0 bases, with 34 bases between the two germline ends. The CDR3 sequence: CASSLKSPPDRGRRVANYGYTF. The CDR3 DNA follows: TGTGCCAGCAGCCTAAAATCCCCTCCGGATAGGGGGAGAAGAGTAGCTAACTATGGCTACACCTTC.

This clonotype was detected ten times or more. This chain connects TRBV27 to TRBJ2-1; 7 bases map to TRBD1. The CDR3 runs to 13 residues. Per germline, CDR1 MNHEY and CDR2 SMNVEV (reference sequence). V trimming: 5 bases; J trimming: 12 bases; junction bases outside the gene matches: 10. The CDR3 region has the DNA TGTGCCAGCAGTATCGACCCCTGGACAGGGCAGTTCTTC. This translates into CASSIDPWTGQFF.

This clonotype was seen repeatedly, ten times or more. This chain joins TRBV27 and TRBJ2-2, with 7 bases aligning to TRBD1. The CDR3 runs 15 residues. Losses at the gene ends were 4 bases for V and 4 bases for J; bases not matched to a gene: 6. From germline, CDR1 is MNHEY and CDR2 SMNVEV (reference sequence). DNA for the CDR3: TGTGCCAGCAGTTCAATCCGACAGGGCACCGGGGAGCTGTTTTTT. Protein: CASSSIRQGTGELFF.

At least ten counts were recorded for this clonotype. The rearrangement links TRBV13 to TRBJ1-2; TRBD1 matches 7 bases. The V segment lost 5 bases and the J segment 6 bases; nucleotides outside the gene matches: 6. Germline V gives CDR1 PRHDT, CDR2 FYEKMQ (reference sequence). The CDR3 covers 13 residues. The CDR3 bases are TGTGCCAGCAGCCCGGGACAGAGGGATGGCTACACCTTC. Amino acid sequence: CASSPGQRDGYTF.

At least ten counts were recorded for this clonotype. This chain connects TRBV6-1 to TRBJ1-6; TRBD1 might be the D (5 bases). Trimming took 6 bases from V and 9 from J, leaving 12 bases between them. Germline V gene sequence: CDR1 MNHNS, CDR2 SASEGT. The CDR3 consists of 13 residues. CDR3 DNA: TGTGCCAGCAGAAGTCGGGGCCTTTCACCCCTCCACTTT. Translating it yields CASRSRGLSPLHF.

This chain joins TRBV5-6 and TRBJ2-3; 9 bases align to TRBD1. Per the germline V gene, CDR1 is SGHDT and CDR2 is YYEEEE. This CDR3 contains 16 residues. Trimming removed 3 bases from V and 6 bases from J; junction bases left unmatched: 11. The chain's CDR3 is CASSSIPGQGPDTQYF. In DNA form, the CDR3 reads TGTGCCAGCAGCTCAATCCCGGGACAGGGTCCGGATACGCAGTATTTT.

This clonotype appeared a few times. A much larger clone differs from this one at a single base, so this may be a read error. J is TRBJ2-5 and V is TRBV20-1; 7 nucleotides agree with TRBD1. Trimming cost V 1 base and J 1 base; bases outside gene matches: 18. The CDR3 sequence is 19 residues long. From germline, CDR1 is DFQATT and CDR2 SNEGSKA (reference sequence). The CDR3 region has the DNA TGCAGTGCTAGAGCTAATTCTGAGCCGGGACAGATCTTCCAAGAGACCCAGTACTTC. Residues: CSARANSEPGQIFQETQYF.

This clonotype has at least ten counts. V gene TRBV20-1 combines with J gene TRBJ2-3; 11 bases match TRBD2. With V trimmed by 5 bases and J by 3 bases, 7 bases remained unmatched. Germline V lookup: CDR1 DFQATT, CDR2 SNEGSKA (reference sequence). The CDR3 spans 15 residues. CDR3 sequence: CSAPRTSGWTDTQYF. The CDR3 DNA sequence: TGCAGTGCTCCTCGGACTAGCGGGTGGACAGATACGCAGTATTTT.